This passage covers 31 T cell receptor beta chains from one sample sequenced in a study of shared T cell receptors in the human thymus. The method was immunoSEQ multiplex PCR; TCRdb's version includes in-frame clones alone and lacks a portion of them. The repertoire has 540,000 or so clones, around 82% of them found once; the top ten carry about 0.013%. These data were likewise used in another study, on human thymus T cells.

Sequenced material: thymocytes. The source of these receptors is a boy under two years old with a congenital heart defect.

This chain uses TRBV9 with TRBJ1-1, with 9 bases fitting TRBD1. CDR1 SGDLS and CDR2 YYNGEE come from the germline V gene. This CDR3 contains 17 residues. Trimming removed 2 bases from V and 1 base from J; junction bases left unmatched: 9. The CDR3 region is CASSVRQGGVENTEAFF. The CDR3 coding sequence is TGTGCCAGCAGCGTCAGACAGGGGGGAGTAGAGAACACTGAAGCTTTCTTT.

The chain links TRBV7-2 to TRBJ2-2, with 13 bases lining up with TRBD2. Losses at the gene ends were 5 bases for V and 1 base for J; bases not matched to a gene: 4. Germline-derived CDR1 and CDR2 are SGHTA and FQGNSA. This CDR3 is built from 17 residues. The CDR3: CASSTGTSGKNTGELFF. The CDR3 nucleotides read TGTGCCAGCAGCACCGGGACTAGCGGGAAGAACACCGGGGAGCTGTTTTTT.

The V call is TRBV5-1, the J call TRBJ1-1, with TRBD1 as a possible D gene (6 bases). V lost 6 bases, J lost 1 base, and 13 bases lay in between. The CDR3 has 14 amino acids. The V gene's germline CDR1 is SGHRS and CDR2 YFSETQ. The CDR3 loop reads CASTVGGPNTEAFF. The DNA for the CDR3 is TGCGCCAGCACTGTGGGGGGGCCGAACACTGAAGCTTTCTTT.

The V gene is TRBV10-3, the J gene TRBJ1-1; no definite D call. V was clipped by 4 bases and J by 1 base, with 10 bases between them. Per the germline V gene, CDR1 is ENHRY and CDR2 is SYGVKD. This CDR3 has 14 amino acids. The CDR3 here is CAISGGDGNTEAFF. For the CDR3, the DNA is TGTGCCATCAGTGGAGGAGACGGGAACACTGAAGCTTTCTTT.

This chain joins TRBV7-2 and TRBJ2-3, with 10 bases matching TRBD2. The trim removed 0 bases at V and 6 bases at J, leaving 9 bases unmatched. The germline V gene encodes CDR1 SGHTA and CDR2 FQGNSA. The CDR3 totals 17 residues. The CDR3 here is CASSLAVAGGPIDTQYF. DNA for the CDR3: TGTGCCAGCAGCTTAGCCGTAGCGGGAGGTCCAATTGATACGCAGTATTTT.

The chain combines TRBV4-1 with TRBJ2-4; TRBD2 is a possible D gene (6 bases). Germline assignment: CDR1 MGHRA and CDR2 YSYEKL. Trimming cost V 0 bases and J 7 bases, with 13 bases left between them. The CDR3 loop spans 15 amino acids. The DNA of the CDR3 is TGCGCCAGCAGCCAAGAGGGACTTTCCATGAACATTCAGTACTTC. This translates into CASSQEGLSMNIQYF.

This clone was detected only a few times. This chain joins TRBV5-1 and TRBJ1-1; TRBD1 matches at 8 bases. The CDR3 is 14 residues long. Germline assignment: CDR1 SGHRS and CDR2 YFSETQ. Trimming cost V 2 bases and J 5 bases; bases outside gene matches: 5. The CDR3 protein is CASSLTGGGTEAFF. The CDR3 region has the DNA TGCGCCAGCAGCTTAACAGGGGGTGGAACTGAAGCTTTCTTT.

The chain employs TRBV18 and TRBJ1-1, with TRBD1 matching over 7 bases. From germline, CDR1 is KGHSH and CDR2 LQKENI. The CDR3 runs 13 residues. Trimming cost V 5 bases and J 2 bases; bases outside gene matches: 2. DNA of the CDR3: TGTGCCAGCTCAGACAGGGTTAACACTGAAGCTTTCTTT. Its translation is CASSDRVNTEAFF. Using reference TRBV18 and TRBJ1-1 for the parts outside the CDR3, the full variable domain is NAGVMQNPRHLVRRRGQEARLRCSPMKGHSHVYWYRQLPEEGLKFMVYLQKENIIDESGMPKERFSAEFPKEGPSILRIQQVVRGDSAAYFCASSDRVNTEAFFGQGTRLTVV.

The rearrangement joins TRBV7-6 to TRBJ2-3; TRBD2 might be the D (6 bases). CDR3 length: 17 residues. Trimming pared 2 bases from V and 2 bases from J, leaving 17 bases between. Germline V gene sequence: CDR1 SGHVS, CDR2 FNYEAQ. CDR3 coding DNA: TGTGCCAGCAGCTTAATAAGGATGGCTAGCGTCACAGATACGCAGTATTTT. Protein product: CASSLIRMASVTDTQYF.

CDR3 nucleotide sequence: TGTGCCAGCAGCCGGACTAGCGGGAGTCGCAACGAGCAGTACTTC. Its translation is CASSRTSGSRNEQYF. This sequence joins TRBV7-9 and TRBJ2-7; TRBD2 matches 13 bases. The CDR3 is made up of 15 amino acids. V gave up 5 bases and J gave up 5 bases; unmatched junction bases: 6. CDR1 is SEHNR and CDR2 is FQNEAQ in the germline V gene (reference sequence). Supplemented by reference TRBV7-9 and TRBJ2-7, the full variable domain reads DTGVSQNPRHKITKRGQNVTFRCDPISEHNRLYWYRQTLGQGPEFLTYFQNEAQLEKSRLLSDRFSAERPKGSFSTLEIQRTEQGDSAMYLCASSRTSGSRNEQYFGPGTRLTVT.

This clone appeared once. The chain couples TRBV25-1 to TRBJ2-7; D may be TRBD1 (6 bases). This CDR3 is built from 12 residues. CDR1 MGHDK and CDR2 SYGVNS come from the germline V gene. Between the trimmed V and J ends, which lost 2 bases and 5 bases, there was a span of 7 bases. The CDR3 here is CASSEQGNEQYF. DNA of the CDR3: TGTGCCAGCAGTGAACAGGGGAACGAGCAGTACTTC.

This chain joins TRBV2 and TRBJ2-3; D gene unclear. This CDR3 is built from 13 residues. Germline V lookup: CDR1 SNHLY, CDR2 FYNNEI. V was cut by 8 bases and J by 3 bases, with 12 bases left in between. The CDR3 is CASLGLGTDTQYF. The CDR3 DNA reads TGTGCCAGCCTTGGCCTCGGGACAGATACGCAGTATTTT.

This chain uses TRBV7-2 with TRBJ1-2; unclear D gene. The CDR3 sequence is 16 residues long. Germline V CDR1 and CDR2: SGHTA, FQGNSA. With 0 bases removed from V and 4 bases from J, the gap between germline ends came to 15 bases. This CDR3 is CASSLAAVEQLYGYTF. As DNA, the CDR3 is TGTGCCAGCAGCTTAGCAGCAGTTGAACAGCTCTATGGCTACACCTTC.

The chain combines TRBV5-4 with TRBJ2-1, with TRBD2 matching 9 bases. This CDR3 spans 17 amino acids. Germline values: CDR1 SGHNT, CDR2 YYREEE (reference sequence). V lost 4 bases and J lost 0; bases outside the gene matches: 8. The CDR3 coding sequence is TGTGCCAGCAGCAACGCTAGCGGGAAGAGCTCCTACAATGAGCAGTTCTTC. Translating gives CASSNASGKSSYNEQFF.

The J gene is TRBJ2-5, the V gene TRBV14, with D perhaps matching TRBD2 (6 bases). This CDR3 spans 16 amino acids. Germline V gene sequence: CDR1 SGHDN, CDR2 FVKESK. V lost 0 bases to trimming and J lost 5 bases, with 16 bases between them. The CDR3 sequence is CASSQEFVREFETQYF. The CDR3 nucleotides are TGTGCCAGCAGCCAAGAATTTGTACGGGAGTTCGAGACCCAGTACTTC.

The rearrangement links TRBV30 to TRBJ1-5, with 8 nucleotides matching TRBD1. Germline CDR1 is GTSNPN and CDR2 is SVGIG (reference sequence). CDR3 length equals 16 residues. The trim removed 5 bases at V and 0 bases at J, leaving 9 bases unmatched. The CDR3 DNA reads TGTGCCTGGCGAAATCGGGACAGGTATAGCAATCAGCCCCAGCATTTT. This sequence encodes CAWRNRDRYSNQPQHF. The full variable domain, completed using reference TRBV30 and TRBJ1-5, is SQTIHQWPATLVQPVGSPLSLECTVEGTSNPNLYWYRQAAGRGLQLLFYSVGIGQISSEVPQNLSASRPQDRQFILSSKKLLLSDSGFYLCAWRNRDRYSNQPQHFGDGTRLSIL.

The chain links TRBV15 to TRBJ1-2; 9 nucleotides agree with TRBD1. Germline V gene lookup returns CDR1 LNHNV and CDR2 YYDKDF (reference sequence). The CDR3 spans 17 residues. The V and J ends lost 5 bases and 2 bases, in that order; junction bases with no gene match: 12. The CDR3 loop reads CATSGRDREAPNYGYTF. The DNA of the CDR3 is TGTGCCACCAGCGGAAGGGACAGGGAGGCCCCAAACTATGGCTACACCTTC. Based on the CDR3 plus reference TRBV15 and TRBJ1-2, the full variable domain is DAMVIQNPRYQVTQFGKPVTLSCSQTLNHNVMYWYQQKSSQAPKLLFHYYDKDFNNEADTPDNFQSRRPNTSFCFLDIRSPGLGDTAMYLCATSGRDREAPNYGYTFGSGTRLTVV.

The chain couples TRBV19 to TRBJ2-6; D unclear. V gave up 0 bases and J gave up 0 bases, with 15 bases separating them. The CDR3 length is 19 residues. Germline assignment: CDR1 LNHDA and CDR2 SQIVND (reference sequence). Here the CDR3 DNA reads TGTGCCAGTAGTATAGATTCTAAACCCGATGGCTCTGGGGCCAACGTCCTGACTTTC. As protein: CASSIDSKPDGSGANVLTF.

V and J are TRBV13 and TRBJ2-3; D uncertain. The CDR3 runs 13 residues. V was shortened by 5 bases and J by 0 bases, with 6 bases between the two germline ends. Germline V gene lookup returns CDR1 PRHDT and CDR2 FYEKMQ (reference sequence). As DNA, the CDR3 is TGTGCCAGCAGCCCTGTAAGCACAGATACGCAGTATTTT. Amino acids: CASSPVSTDTQYF.

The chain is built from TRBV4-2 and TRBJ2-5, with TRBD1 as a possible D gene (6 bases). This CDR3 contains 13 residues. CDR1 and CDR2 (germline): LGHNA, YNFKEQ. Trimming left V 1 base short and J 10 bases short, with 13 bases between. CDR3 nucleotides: TGTGCCAGCAGCCAAGTCCCCCGCAGGGGCCAGTACTTC. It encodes CASSQVPRRGQYF.

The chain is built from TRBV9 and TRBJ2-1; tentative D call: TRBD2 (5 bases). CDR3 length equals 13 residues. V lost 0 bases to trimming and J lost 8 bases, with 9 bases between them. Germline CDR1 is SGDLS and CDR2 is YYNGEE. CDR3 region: CASSVVTGDEQFF. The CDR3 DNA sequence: TGTGCCAGCAGCGTAGTTACCGGGGATGAGCAGTTCTTC.

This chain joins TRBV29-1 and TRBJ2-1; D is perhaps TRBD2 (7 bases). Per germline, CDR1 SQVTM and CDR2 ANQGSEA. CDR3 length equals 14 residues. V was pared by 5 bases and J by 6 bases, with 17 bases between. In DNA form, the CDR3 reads TGCAGCGTTCCAGGGGAGGGGGAGGGCAATGAGCAGTTCTTC. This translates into CSVPGEGEGNEQFF.

The CDR3 DNA is TGTGCCAGCAGTCTCAGTCGTGTTCGGGAGATTGATACGCAGTATTTT. Translated: CASSLSRVREIDTQYF. The V gene is TRBV9, the J gene TRBJ2-3, with D perhaps TRBD2 (6 bases). V was trimmed by 5 bases and J by 6 bases, leaving 22 bases between them. The CDR3 extends over 16 amino acids. In germline, CDR1 is SGDLS, CDR2 YYNGEE. The whole variable domain, remainder taken from reference TRBV9 and TRBJ2-3, is DSGVTQTPKHLITATGQRVTLRCSPRSGDLSVYWYQQSLDQGLQFLIQYYNGEERAKGNILERFSAQQFPDLHSELNLSSLELGDSALYFCASSLSRVREIDTQYFGPGTRLTVL.

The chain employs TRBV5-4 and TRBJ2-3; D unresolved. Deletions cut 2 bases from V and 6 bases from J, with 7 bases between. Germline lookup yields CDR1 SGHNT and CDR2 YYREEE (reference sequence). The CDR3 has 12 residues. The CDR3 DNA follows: TGTGCCAGCAGCTTAGTAGCTGATACGCAGTATTTT. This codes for CASSLVADTQYF.

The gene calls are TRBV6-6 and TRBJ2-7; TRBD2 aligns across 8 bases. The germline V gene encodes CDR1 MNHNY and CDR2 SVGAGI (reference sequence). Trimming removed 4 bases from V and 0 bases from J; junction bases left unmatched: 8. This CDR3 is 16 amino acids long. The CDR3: CASSSGGGGSSYEQYF. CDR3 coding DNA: TGTGCCAGCAGTTCGGGGGGGGGAGGAAGCTCCTACGAGCAGTACTTC.

The CDR3 reads CASSAGQVGHEQYF. CDR3 sequence (DNA): TGTGCCAGCAGTGCGGGACAGGTCGGACACGAGCAGTACTTC. This chain uses TRBV6-5 with TRBJ2-7, with 8 bases identical to TRBD1. From germline, CDR1 is MNHEY and CDR2 SVGAGI. V gave up 5 bases and J gave up 5 bases; unmatched junction bases: 8. The CDR3 is 14 residues long.

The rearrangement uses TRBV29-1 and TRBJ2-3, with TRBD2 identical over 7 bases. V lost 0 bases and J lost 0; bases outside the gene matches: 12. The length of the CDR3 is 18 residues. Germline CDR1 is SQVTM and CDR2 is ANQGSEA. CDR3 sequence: CSVEDRASGVSSTDTQYF. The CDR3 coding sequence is TGCAGCGTTGAAGATCGGGCTAGCGGAGTTTCTAGCACAGATACGCAGTATTTT.

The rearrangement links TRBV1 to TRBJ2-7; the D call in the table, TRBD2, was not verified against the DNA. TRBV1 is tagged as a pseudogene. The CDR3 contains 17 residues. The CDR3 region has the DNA TGCACCAGCAGCCAGCAACCCGGGGGACTAGCGGACTACGAGCAGTACTTC. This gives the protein CTSSQQPGGLADYEQYF.

The CDR3 DNA reads TGTGCCAGCTCAGCAACCGGGACTAGTTACAGGGAGCAGTACTTC. Its protein is CASSATGTSYREQYF. The rearrangement uses TRBV5-8 and TRBJ2-7; 8 nucleotides line up with TRBD2. CDR1 is SGHTS and CDR2 is YDEGEE in the germline V gene. The CDR3 is 15 residues long. After removal of 7 bases from V and 7 bases from J, the junction contained 16 bases not matched to a gene.

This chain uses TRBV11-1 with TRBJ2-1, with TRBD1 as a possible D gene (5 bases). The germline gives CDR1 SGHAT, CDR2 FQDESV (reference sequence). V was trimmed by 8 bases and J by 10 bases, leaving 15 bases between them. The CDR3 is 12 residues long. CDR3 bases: TGTGCCAGCGGGGCCCGCAGCCCAGAGCAGTTCTTC. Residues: CASGARSPEQFF.

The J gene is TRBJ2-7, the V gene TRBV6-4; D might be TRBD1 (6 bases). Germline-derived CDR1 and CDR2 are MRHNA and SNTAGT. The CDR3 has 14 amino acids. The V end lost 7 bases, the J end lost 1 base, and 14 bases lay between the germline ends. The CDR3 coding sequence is TGTGCCAGCAAGGTAAACAGGGATTCCTACGAGCAGTACTTC. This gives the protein CASKVNRDSYEQYF.